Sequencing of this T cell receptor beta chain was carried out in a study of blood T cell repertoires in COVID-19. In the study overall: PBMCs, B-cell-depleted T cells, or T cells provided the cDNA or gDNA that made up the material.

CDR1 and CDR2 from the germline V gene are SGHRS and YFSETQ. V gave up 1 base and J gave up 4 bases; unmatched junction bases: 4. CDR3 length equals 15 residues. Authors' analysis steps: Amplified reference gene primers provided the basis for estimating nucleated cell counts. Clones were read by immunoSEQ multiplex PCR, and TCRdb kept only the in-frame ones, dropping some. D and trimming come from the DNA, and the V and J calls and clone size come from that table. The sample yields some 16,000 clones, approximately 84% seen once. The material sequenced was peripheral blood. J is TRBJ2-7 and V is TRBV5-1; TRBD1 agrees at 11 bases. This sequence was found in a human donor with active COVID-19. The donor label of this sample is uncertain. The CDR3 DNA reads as TGCGCCAGCAGCTTGACCGGGACAGGGGGTTACGAGCAGTACTTC. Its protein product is CASSLTGTGGYEQYF.